This entry lists 19 T cell receptor beta chains sequenced from one sample in a study of response to subunit inactivated influenza vaccine. In TCRdb, the RT-PCR reads were re-called with MiXCR into one record per CDR3 protein. There are 300,000 to 350,000 distinct CDR3 sequences in the sample; around a fifth occur only once, and about 9.4% lies in the top ten. The specimen comprised PBMCs from blood, sampled less than 22 months after vaccination. The receptors here all came from a man aged 50-75 years who received an inactivated influenza vaccine.

This clonotype was counted at least ten times. The V call is TRBV5-1, the J call TRBJ1-1, with D perhaps TRBD1 (6 bases). Trimming cost V 0 bases and J 4 bases, with 16 bases left between them. The CDR3 spans 16 residues. Germline V gives CDR1 SGHRS, CDR2 YFSETQ. The CDR3 here is CASSLAQGRGTTEAFF. CDR3 in DNA: TGCGCCAGCAGCTTGGCCCAGGGGCGCGGGACCACTGAAGCTTTCTTT. Full variable domain (missing parts from reference TRBV5-1 and TRBJ1-1): KAGVTQTPRYLIKTRGQQVTLSCSPISGHRSVSWYQQTPGQGLQFLFEYFSETQRNKGNFPGRFSGRQFSNSRSEMNVSTLELGDSALYLCASSLAQGRGTTEAFFGQGTRLTVV.

The chain is built from TRBV20-1 and TRBJ2-7; TRBD1 matches 9 bases. CDR1 and CDR2 from the germline V gene are DFQATT and SNEGSKA (reference sequence). The ends lost 0 bases at V and 5 bases at J; junction bases unmatched: 5. The CDR3 runs to 14 residues. The CDR3 loop is CSARDPTGGHEQYF. CDR3 sequence (DNA): TGCAGTGCTAGAGATCCTACAGGGGGCCACGAGCAGTACTTC.

This clonotype was seen only once. The chain carries TRBV15 and TRBJ2-7, with 7 bases matching TRBD1. CDR3 size: 15 residues. The germline CDR1 and CDR2 sequences are LNHNV and YYDKDF (reference sequence). Unmatched junction bases numbered 8, after V lost 1 base and J lost 5 bases. CDR3 in amino acids: CATSRGTGEIHEQYF. The CDR3 DNA is TGTGCCACCAGCAGAGGTACAGGGGAGATCCACGAGCAGTACTTC.

The chain links TRBV11-1 to TRBJ1-4; no reliable D call. Germline CDR1 and CDR2: SGHAT and FQDESV (reference sequence). This CDR3 has 16 amino acids. V was shortened by 1 base and J by 7 bases, with 16 bases between the two germline ends. CDR3 region: CASSLEGAGFGEKLFF. CDR3 bases: TGTGCCAGCAGCTTAGAAGGTGCGGGCTTCGGTGAAAAACTGTTTTTT.

The CDR3 nucleotides read TGCAGTGCCCCCGATCTCCTCTACAATGAGCAGTTCTTC. This translates into CSAPDLLYNEQFF. The chain links TRBV20-1 to TRBJ2-1; D is unclear. Trimming stripped 6 bases from V and 3 bases from J, with 12 bases between. There are 13 residues in the CDR3. The germline V gene has CDR1 DFQATT and CDR2 SNEGSKA (reference sequence).

The rearrangement joins TRBV20-1 to TRBJ2-1, with D possibly being TRBD2 (6 bases). The CDR3 is 16 amino acids. CDR1 is DFQATT, CDR2 SNEGSKA, per germline (reference sequence). Trimming pared 6 bases from V and 7 bases from J, leaving 25 bases between. The CDR3 reads CSAAGRLAFGRNEQFF. The CDR3 DNA follows: TGCAGTGCGGCGGGGCGGCTAGCGTTTGGAAGGAATGAGCAGTTCTTC.

V usage is TRBV28 and J usage is TRBJ1-5; D gene unclear. V dropped 6 bases and J dropped 5 bases, with 11 bases sitting between them. This CDR3 is 13 amino acids long. Germline loops: CDR1 MDHEN, CDR2 SYDVKM. The CDR3 spells CASSALRHQPQHF. The CDR3 nucleotides are TGTGCCAGCAGCGCTTTACGACATCAGCCCCAGCATTTT.

This clonotype has ten or more counts. This sequence joins TRBV7-6 and TRBJ1-2; no definite D call. The CDR3 is made up of 15 amino acids. V lost 0 bases and J 6 bases, leaving 14 bases between the germline ends. Germline-derived CDR1 and CDR2 are SGHVS and FNYEAQ. The CDR3 coding sequence is TGTGCCAGCAGCTTAGCCGCGGCGGCGTCGGATGGCTACACCTTC. Its protein is CASSLAAAASDGYTF.

This clonotype has a count of ten or more. The rearrangement joins TRBV4-3 to TRBJ1-1; TRBD1 might be the D (6 bases). There are 14 residues in the CDR3. V was clipped by 0 bases and J by 3 bases, with 8 bases between them. Germline V CDR1 and CDR2: LGHNA, YSLEER. The CDR3 DNA follows: TGCGCCAGCAGCCAAGAGCCAGGGGACACTGAAGCTTTCTTT. It encodes CASSQEPGDTEAFF.

In this sample, this clonotype turned up a few times. The V gene is TRBV12-3 or TRBV12-4, the J gene TRBJ1-3, with unresolved D. The CDR3 sequence is 14 residues long. Trimming took 6 bases from V and 2 from J, leaving 11 bases between them. CDR3 nucleotide sequence: TGTGCCAGCAGGAGAAAAACGGCTGGAAACACCATATATTTT. Translating it yields CASRRKTAGNTIYF.

The chain links TRBV20-1 to TRBJ2-5; D is perhaps TRBD2 (6 bases). V was shortened by 3 bases and J by 5 bases, with 19 bases between the two germline ends. Germline loops: CDR1 DFQATT, CDR2 SNEGSKA (reference sequence). The CDR3 totals 15 residues. CDR3 sequence (DNA): TGCAGTGCTAGGAATCTGGCGGGATCAGGCGAGACCCAGTACTTC. Translation gives CSARNLAGSGETQYF.

This clonotype has ten or more counts. The V and J genes are TRBV27 and TRBJ2-7, with a weak D call TRBD2 (5 bases). V was shortened by 2 bases and J by 3 bases, with 11 bases between the two germline ends. The CDR3 contains 14 residues. The V gene's germline CDR1 is MNHEY and CDR2 SMNVEV (reference sequence). The CDR3 is CASSLGPDYYEQYF. Written as DNA, the CDR3 is TGTGCCAGCAGTTTAGGGCCAGACTACTACGAGCAGTACTTC.

This clonotype was counted a few times. J is TRBJ1-2 and V is TRBV7-2; D perhaps matches TRBD1 (5 bases). Trimming left V 5 bases short and J 7 bases short, with 14 bases between. The CDR3 spans 13 residues. Germline CDR1 SGHTA, CDR2 FQGNSA. This CDR3 reads CASSRGRWGGYTF. The CDR3 DNA reads TGTGCCAGCAGCCGGGGACGTTGGGGTGGCTACACCTTC.

This clonotype showed up just a few times. V gene TRBV6-2 or TRBV6-3 combines with J gene TRBJ2-1; possibly TRBD2 for D (6 bases). From germline, CDR1 is MNHEY and CDR2 SVGEGT. Trimming pared 5 bases from V and 0 bases from J, leaving 14 bases between. There are 16 residues in the CDR3. The CDR3 DNA reads TGTGCCAGCAGTCGTAGCGGAGCTAGCTCCTACAATGAGCAGTTCTTC. Amino acids: CASSRSGASSYNEQFF.

This chain uses TRBV18 with TRBJ2-3; TRBD2 agrees at 10 bases. The J segment lost 3 bases and the V segment lost 3 bases, leaving 0 bases of the junction unmatched. Germline values: CDR1 KGHSH, CDR2 LQKENI. This CDR3 region has 14 residues. The CDR3 region is CASSPGLATDTQYF. The CDR3 DNA is TGTGCCAGCTCACCGGGACTAGCGACAGATACGCAGTATTTT. The whole variable domain, filled in from reference TRBV18 and TRBJ2-3, reads NAGVMQNPRHLVRRRGQEARLRCSPMKGHSHVYWYRQLPEEGLKFMVYLQKENIIDESGMPKERFSAEFPKEGPSILRIQQVVRGDSAAYFCASSPGLATDTQYFGPGTRLTVL.

The count of this clonotype is one. CDR3 in DNA: TGTGCCAGCAGTGAAGCAGGTGGGGGAGCCGGGGAGCTGTTTTTT. Its protein is CASSEAGGGAGELFF. The rearrangement joins TRBV2 to TRBJ2-2; either TRBD1 or TRBD2 may fit D (5 bases each). Germline V gene sequence: CDR1 SNHLY, CDR2 FYNNEI. Trimming removed 0 bases from V and 6 bases from J, with 11 bases in between. The CDR3 totals 15 residues.

V usage is TRBV11-3 and J usage is TRBJ1-3; D uncertain. The V gene lost 4 bases and the J gene lost 4 bases, with 8 bases spanning the gap. The CDR3 totals 13 residues. The germline V gene encodes CDR1 SGHNT and CDR2 YENEEA. Here the CDR3 DNA reads TGTGCCAGCAGCTCGGGCGCAGGAAACACCATATATTTT. This translates into CASSSGAGNTIYF.

The rearrangement uses TRBV9 and TRBJ2-3; 14 bases align to TRBD2. Germline V gene data show CDR1 as SGDLS and CDR2 as YYNGEE. The CDR3 consists of 15 residues. V lost 3 bases, J lost 5 bases, and 2 bases stayed unmatched. The CDR3: CASSEGLAGVDTQYF. The CDR3 coding sequence is TGTGCCAGCAGCGAGGGACTAGCGGGAGTAGATACGCAGTATTTT. Combining the CDR3 with reference TRBV9 and TRBJ2-3 gives the whole variable domain DSGVTQTPKHLITATGQRVTLRCSPRSGDLSVYWYQQSLDQGLQFLIQYYNGEERAKGNILERFSAQQFPDLHSELNLSSLELGDSALYFCASSEGLAGVDTQYFGPGTRLTVL.

This clonotype was found many times. The genes are TRBV6-4 and TRBJ2-1; TRBD2 aligns across 12 bases. V trimming: 4 bases; J trimming: 5 bases; junction bases outside the gene matches: 3. Germline CDR1 is MRHNA and CDR2 is SNTAGT. CDR3 length: 15 residues. This CDR3 reads CASSAGLAGNNEQFF. CDR3 nucleotide sequence: TGTGCCAGCAGTGCCGGACTAGCGGGAAACAATGAGCAGTTCTTC.